This is a list of T cell receptor beta chains from one sample in a study of shared clonotypes between healthy human individuals. Sequenced by immunoSEQ multiplex PCR; TCRdb stores in-frame clones only, minus some. The sample records roughly 2.5 million clones, around 90% being singletons. Material: naive CD4+ T cells sorted from blood. The receptor set was obtained from a man aged 18-30 years in good health. Both conserved end residues are part of each CDR3. Fields, in order: J gene, clone size, D gene, V gene, CDR3 DNA, CDR3 protein. The D gene is left open where the match is weak. Size is omitted from some rows. Given values are once, few, many or a class for expanded clones.

TRBJ2-5,.,.,TRBV5-1,TGCGCCAGCAGCTTCACCGGGACTCCCGTGGCCCAGTACTTC,CASSFTGTPVAQYF
TRBJ2-3,.,.,TRBV6-1,TGTGCCAGCAGTGAAGCGGCGGGCACAGATACGCAGTATTTT,CASSEAAGTDTQYF
TRBJ2-3,once,.,TRBV10-3,TGTGCCGTCGGCCCACGTGATACGCAGTATTTT,CAVGPRDTQYF
TRBJ2-3,.,TRBD2,TRBV5-5,TGTGCCAGCCGGGGGGAGGCAGATACGCAGTATTTT,CASRGEADTQYF
TRBJ2-3,.,TRBD1,TRBV19,TGTGCCAGTAGTATACACAGGGGGCTAACAGATACGCAGTATTTT,CASSIHRGLTDTQYF
TRBJ2-2,.,.,TRBV19,TGTGCCAGTAGTCTGGACCCTACGACCGGGGAGCTGTTTTTT,CASSLDPTTGELFF
TRBJ2-6,.,.,TRBV6-1,TGTGCCAGCAGTGCCTCCGGGACAAGAGGGGCCAACGTCCTGACTTTC,CASSASGTRGANVLTF
TRBJ2-1,.,TRBD2,TRBV5-4,TGTGCCAGCAGCCGGGGACTAGCGGGAGCCAATGAGCAGTTCTTC,CASSRGLAGANEQFF
TRBJ1-1,.,TRBD1,TRBV5-6,TGTGCCAGCAGCTTCCTCGACAGGGTTGAAGCTTTCTTT,CASSFLDRVEAFF
TRBJ1-6,.,.,TRBV9,TGTGCCAGCAGCGCCGACCAGATCCGGAATAATTCACCCCTCCACTTT,CASSADQIRNNSPLHF
TRBJ1-4,.,TRBD1,TRBV5-1,TGCGCCAGCAGCCGGACAGGGGGCGCGGAAAAACTGTTTTTT,CASSRTGGAEKLFF
TRBJ2-2,.,TRBD2,TRBV2,TGTGCCAGCGGACTAGCTCAAAACACCGGGGAGCTGTTTTTT,CASGLAQNTGELFF
TRBJ1-1,.,.,TRBV19,TGTGCCAGTAGTGGTACCCCTGACAGGAACACTGAAGCTTTCTTT,CASSGTPDRNTEAFF
TRBJ2-1,once,TRBD2,TRBV10-2,TGCGCCAGCAGTAGGGGAGGATTAGCGGGAGATCATGAGCAGTTCTTC,CASSRGGLAGDHEQFF
TRBJ2-1,.,TRBD2,TRBV10-3,TGTGCCATCAGTGGCGGACTAGCGGGAGTCGAGCAGTTCTTC,CAISGGLAGVEQFF
TRBJ2-5,.,TRBD2,TRBV5-1,TGCGCCAGCAGCGCCGGGACTAGGGGAGAGACCCAGTACTTC,CASSAGTRGETQYF
TRBJ1-5,.,.,TRBV7-3,TGTGCCAGCAGCCCCTCATACCGAAGAGGTAGGGCTAGCAATCAGCCCCAGCATTTT,CASSPSYRRGRASNQPQHF